The 6 T cell receptor beta chains in this list originate from one sample, sequenced in a study of Graves' ophthalmopathy and Graves' hyperthyroidism. The authors amplified TCR beta CDR3 regions, and they did so from RNA transcripts for repertoire sequencing. Scientists carried out first-round RT-PCR using HTBI primers and then a second-round multiplex PCR. TCRdb used MiXCR to reprocess the multiplex PCR reads, holding one entry per CDR3 protein. The sample shows under 350,000 distinct CDR3 sequences, roughly 15% of them seen only once. Sequencing input: peripheral blood. The receptors were sampled from an adult man with Graves' ophthalmopathy.

The chain employs TRBV24-1 and TRBJ1-2; 12 bases are shared with TRBD1. V lost 4 bases, J lost 5 bases, and 7 bases stayed unmatched. The CDR3 totals 16 residues. Germline CDR1 KGHDR, CDR2 SFDVKD. The CDR3 region has the DNA TGTGCCACCAGTGAACCCGGGACAGGGGGCGCGTATGGCTACACCTTC. Translation: CATSEPGTGGAYGYTF.

This clonotype was picked up many times. The genes are TRBV5-1 and TRBJ2-5; 9 bases line up with TRBD2. This CDR3 contains 15 residues. The ends lost 4 bases at V and 4 bases at J; junction bases unmatched: 8. Per germline, CDR1 SGHRS and CDR2 YFSETQ. CDR3: CASSPWATSGETQYF. The CDR3 nucleotides are TGCGCCAGCAGCCCCTGGGCGACTAGCGGAGAGACCCAGTACTTC.

This clonotype was recorded at least ten times. The chain employs TRBV6-1 and TRBJ1-1, with D maybe TRBD1 (6 bases). Germline loops: CDR1 MNHNS, CDR2 SASEGT. The CDR3 contains 15 residues. Trimming shortened V by 5 bases and J by 5 bases, and 18 bases separated the two germline ends. The CDR3: CASSPFVTQGTEAFF. Here the CDR3 DNA reads TGTGCCAGCAGTCCCTTCGTAACCCAGGGGACTGAAGCTTTCTTT.

In its sample, this clonotype was seen many times. The CDR3 loop reads CASSYSRSGGLYGYTF. DNA for the CDR3: TGTGCCAGCAGTTACTCGAGGTCAGGGGGCCTCTATGGCTACACCTTC. The rearrangement joins TRBV6-5 to TRBJ1-2; 8 nucleotides match TRBD1. Unmatched junction bases numbered 7, after V lost 0 bases and J lost 4 bases. Germline V CDR1 and CDR2: MNHEY, SVGAGI. The CDR3 contains 16 residues.

This clonotype was found a few times. The rearrangement uses TRBV12-3 or TRBV12-4 and TRBJ1-6, with D possibly TRBD1 on 5 matching bases. The germline V and J ends were trimmed by 3 bases and 10 bases, with 10 bases remaining between them. The CDR3 extends over 13 amino acids. CDR3 protein: CASSLDNGSPLHF. The DNA for the CDR3 is TGTGCCAGCAGTTTGGACAACGGCTCACCCCTCCACTTT.

In its sample, this clonotype was seen many times. This sequence joins TRBV30 and TRBJ1-1; no firm D call. CDR3 length equals 14 residues. Germline V gene data show CDR1 as GTSNPN and CDR2 as SVGIG (reference sequence). Trimming stripped 0 bases from V and 5 bases from J, with 13 bases between. CDR3 sequence (DNA): TGTGCCTGGAGTGTTGGGGAAACGGGGACTGAAGCTTTCTTT. It encodes CAWSVGETGTEAFF.